Following are 14 T cell receptor beta chains from one sample sequenced in a study of breast tumors, draining lymph nodes, adjacent tissues. TCRdb re-called the multiplex PCR reads through MiXCR, storing one row per CDR3 protein. The sample has 20,000 to 25,000 distinct CDR3 sequences; approximately 51% are singletons. The source material was breast tumor tissue. Receptors originate from a female donor with breast cancer. Some clones in this sample may be carry-over from other donors' samples.

This clonotype is judged medium-sized (0.01 to 0.1%). The chain links TRBV24-1 to TRBJ2-3; TRBD2 aligns across 13 bases. Looked up from germline, CDR1 is KGHDR and CDR2 is SFDVKD. The junction had 3 bases not matched to a gene; V was cut back by 3 bases and J by 4 bases. This CDR3 contains 16 residues. The CDR3 bases are TGTGCCACCAGTGATATCGGACTAGCGGGAGCAGATACGCAGTATTTT. Its translation is CATSDIGLAGADTQYF.

This clonotype was recorded many times. Written as DNA, the CDR3 is TGCAGTGCTAGCGAATATGGGACTAGCAACAATGAGCAGTTCTTC. Translation gives CSASEYGTSNNEQFF. The rearrangement uses TRBV20-1 and TRBJ2-1; 9 positions match TRBD2. The CDR3 spans 15 residues. Germline CDR1 DFQATT, CDR2 SNEGSKA (reference sequence). After removal of 3 bases from V and 5 bases from J, the junction contained 8 bases not matched to a gene.

This clonotype was seen ten or more times. In nucleotides, the CDR3 is TGTGCCAGCAGGGGACTAGCGGGAGGAGGCCCAGATACGCAGTATTTT. Translation: CASRGLAGGGPDTQYF. The gene calls are TRBV6-5 and TRBJ2-3; TRBD2 matches 15 bases. J gave up 4 bases and V 6 bases, and 5 bases lay outside the gene matches. The germline V gene has CDR1 MNHEY and CDR2 SVGAGI. The CDR3 loop spans 16 amino acids.

This clonotype showed up just once. This chain joins TRBV5-1 and TRBJ2-2; TRBD2 agrees at 8 bases. V lost 4 bases, J lost 17 bases, and 10 bases stayed unmatched. CDR1 and CDR2 from the germline V gene are SGHRS and YFSETQ. The CDR3 spans 12 residues. Here the CDR3 reads CASSVEGGGLFF. CDR3 sequence (DNA): TGCGCCAGCAGCGTGGAGGGCGGGGGGCTATTTTTT.

In its sample, this clonotype is medium-sized. The chain employs TRBV19 and TRBJ1-2; D unresolved. Germline V lookup: CDR1 LNHDA, CDR2 SQIVND (reference sequence). The ends were cut back, 3 bases at V and 6 bases at J, with 14 bases in the middle. The CDR3 loop spans 14 amino acids. The CDR3 loop reads CASSIGSAVDGYTF. DNA for the CDR3: TGTGCCAGTAGTATTGGATCGGCAGTGGATGGCTACACCTTC.

CDR3: CASSFRRGDTQYF. The CDR3 DNA sequence: TGTGCCAGCAGCTTCCGGCGCGGGGATACGCAGTATTTT. The chain employs TRBV5-6 and TRBJ2-3; D is perhaps TRBD2 (5 bases). The V end was cut by 2 bases, the J end by 6 bases, with 10 bases between. From germline, CDR1 is SGHDT and CDR2 YYEEEE. This CDR3 comprises 13 residues.

Regarding this clonotype: Because it lacks the conserved phenylalanine or tryptophan at the end, this CDR3 is likely a read error. This CDR3 reads CASSPEELTYGYTL. CDR3 bases: TGTGCCAGCAGCCCGGAGGAATTGACCTATGGCTACACCCTC. The J gene is TRBJ1-2, the V gene TRBV7-6, with D uncertain. The CDR3 consists of 14 residues. V lost 5 bases to trimming and J lost 4 bases, with 14 bases between them. Per germline, CDR1 SGHVS and CDR2 FNYEAQ.

V and J are TRBV25-1 and TRBJ1-6; the D gene is possibly TRBD1 (5 bases). This CDR3 is built from 14 residues. V was trimmed by 4 bases and J by 10 bases, leaving 14 bases between them. CDR1 and CDR2 (germline): MGHDK, SYGVNS. The CDR3 is CASSGTEKGSPLHF. Written as DNA, the CDR3 is TGTGCCAGCAGTGGGACCGAAAAGGGGTCACCCCTCCACTTT.

Concerning this clonotype: The junction departs from germline at one end; a sequencing error may be responsible. This chain links TRBV11-2 with TRBJ1-3, with D unclear. CDR1 and CDR2 from the germline V gene are SGHAT and FQNNGV. This CDR3 has 14 amino acids. CDR3 bases: TGCGCCAGCAGCCCAGGCGACAAATCAAACACCCTATATTTT. Encoded protein: CASSPGDKSNTLYF.

In its sample, this clonotype was seen many times. The chain links TRBV2 to TRBJ2-1; 13 bases match TRBD2. There are 15 residues in the CDR3. The germline V gene has CDR1 SNHLY and CDR2 FYNNEI. J gave up 7 bases and V 8 bases, and 8 bases lay outside the gene matches. The CDR3 here is CASGQGLAGNNEQFF. As DNA, the CDR3 is TGTGCCAGCGGGCAGGGACTAGCGGGAAATAATGAGCAGTTCTTC.

This clonotype was observed at least ten times. The chain employs TRBV11-2 and TRBJ2-7; 9 nucleotides align to TRBD2. V dropped 1 base and J dropped 1; count of bases not matched to a gene: 2. Per germline, CDR1 SGHAT and CDR2 FQNNGV. The CDR3 is 15 residues long. CDR3 sequence: CASSLGLAASYEQYF. In DNA, the CDR3 is TGTGCCAGCAGCTTAGGACTAGCGGCTTCCTACGAGCAGTACTTC.

This clonotype was observed a few times. A read error may explain this, as a much larger clone is one base away. The V call is TRBV6-2 or TRBV6-3, the J call TRBJ2-2; D gene unclear. Germline V gene data show CDR1 as MNHEY and CDR2 as SVGEGT. This CDR3 spans 14 amino acids. V lost 10 bases to trimming and J lost 6 bases, with 18 bases between them. The chain's CDR3 is CAIGPSLVSGELFF. The CDR3 coding sequence is TGTGCCATCGGGCCTAGTTTGGTCTCCGGGGAGCTGTTTTTT.

In its sample, this clonotype was seen many times. The V gene is TRBV7-9, the J gene TRBJ2-7, with TRBD2 matching over 7 bases. The germline gives CDR1 SEHNR, CDR2 FQNEAQ (reference sequence). CDR3 length equals 16 residues. Germline trimming cut 1 base from V and 3 bases from J; bases unmatched to any gene: 9. The CDR3 is CASSLVWTSAIYEQYF. The CDR3 nucleotides read TGTGCCAGCAGCTTAGTCTGGACTAGTGCCATCTACGAGCAGTACTTC.

By its share, this clonotype is large. The chain couples TRBV20-1 to TRBJ2-3; 8 nucleotides align to TRBD2. After removal of 8 bases from V and 3 bases from J, the junction contained 10 bases not matched to a gene. Germline CDR1 and CDR2: DFQATT and SNEGSKA (reference sequence). This CDR3 comprises 14 residues. CDR3 region: CSLAGAGGTDTQYF. The CDR3 coding sequence is TGCAGTCTTGCTGGTGCGGGAGGTACAGATACGCAGTATTTT.